This T cell receptor (beta chain) was sequenced for a study of blood T cell repertoires in COVID-19. Study information: T cells, B-cell-depleted T cells, or PBMCs provided the cDNA or gDNA that served as material.

The V and J ends lost 4 bases and 0 bases, in that order; junction bases with no gene match: 7. Germline CDR1 reads SGHRS; CDR2 reads YFSETQ. CDR3 size: 16 residues. Clones were read by immunoSEQ multiplex PCR, and TCRdb kept only the in-frame ones, dropping some. The sample has around 80,000 clones; around 80% are singletons. This TCR came from a woman older than 75 with acute or convalescent COVID-19. The sequencing sample was made of peripheral blood. This sequence joins TRBV5-1 and TRBJ2-1; TRBD2 matches at 7 bases. DNA of the CDR3: TGCGCCAGCAGCATTTCTAGCGGAAGCTCCTACAATGAGCAGTTCTTC. This gives the protein CASSISSGSSYNEQFF.